This TCR beta chain was observed in a study of cytomegalovirus exposure and HLA in healthy donors. Study findings and constraints: Follow-up analysis later connected one missense variant in DCLRE1C with trimming of TCR beta V- and J-genes.

Donors sampled were nominally healthy, though unrecorded immune exposures were likely. In the PCR, 60 Vbeta and 13 Jbeta primers were used. The assay was immunoSEQ multiplex PCR, and TCRdb's table has in-frame clones only and misses some. This table holds around 150,000 clones. The CDR3 covers 11 residues. Germline-derived CDR1 and CDR2 are MDHEN and SYDVKM. Comments on this clone: Its antigen is currently unknown.

This TCR was recovered from a man aged 35 to 55 in good health and CMV-seronegative. The chain is built from TRBV28 and TRBJ2-5, with D possibly TRBD2 on 6 matching bases. Sequences were obtained from PBMCs. CDR3 amino acids: CGGELQETQYF. The CDR3 region has the DNA TGTGGCGGGGAGCTCCAAGAGACCCAGTACTTC.